This entry features one T cell receptor (beta chain) sequence. Its specificity is not known. These data originate in a study of cytomegalovirus exposure and HLA in healthy donors. Findings and caveats of the study: Reportedly, cytomegalovirus status was diagnosed with high sensitivity and specificity. Sequencing depth roughly uniform across donors was assumed in presence/absence analyses.

The PCR had 60 Vbeta and 13 Jbeta primers. Clones were read by immunoSEQ multiplex PCR, and TCRdb kept only the in-frame ones, dropping some. This sample carries 150,000 to 160,000 clones, roughly 80% of them seen once, and the ten largest clones take approximately 8%. This CDR3 comprises 16 residues. Germline loops: CDR1 MNHEY, CDR2 SMNVEV (reference sequence). After removal of 3 bases from V and 1 base from J, the junction contained 8 bases not matched to a gene. The source of this sequence is a man aged 25-45 years in good health and CMV-seropositive. The rearrangement links TRBV27 to TRBJ1-1; 7 bases align to TRBD1. Sequenced: PBMCs. The CDR3 coding sequence is TGTGCCAGCAGTTTTCTCTTAAACAGGGGGAACACTGAAGCTTTCTTT. Its protein product is CASSFLLNRGNTEAFF.